Shown below are 6 T cell receptor beta chains from a single sample sequenced in a study of blood T cell repertoires in COVID-19. The assay was immunoSEQ multiplex PCR, and TCRdb's table has in-frame clones only and misses some. The sample contains 200,000 to 250,000 clones, around 89% of which appear only once. The sample comprised peripheral blood. These receptor sequences come from a young man with COVID-19, enrolled during active disease.

In this sample, this clone turned up once. CDR3 DNA sequence: TGCAGCGTGCCTCTAGGAGGGCATGAGCAGTTCTTC. Protein: CSVPLGGHEQFF. The rearrangement links TRBV29-1 to TRBJ2-1; a possible D gene is TRBD2 (6 bases). CDR3 length: 12 residues. V lost 6 bases, J lost 8 bases, and 14 bases lay in between. The germline V gene encodes CDR1 SQVTM and CDR2 ANQGSEA.

This clone showed up just once. The chain combines TRBV7-9 with TRBJ1-1, with no clear D. This CDR3 is built from 13 residues. The V end was cut by 1 base, the J end by 3 bases, with 6 bases between. In germline, CDR1 is SEHNR, CDR2 FQNEAQ (reference sequence). CDR3 sequence reads: CASSLVSDTEAFF. In nucleotides, the CDR3 is TGTGCCAGCAGCTTAGTAAGCGACACTGAAGCTTTCTTT. Using reference TRBV7-9 and TRBJ1-1 for the parts outside the CDR3, the full variable domain is DTGVSQNPRHKITKRGQNVTFRCDPISEHNRLYWYRQTLGQGPEFLTYFQNEAQLEKSRLLSDRFSAERPKGSFSTLEIQRTEQGDSAMYLCASSLVSDTEAFFGQGTRLTVV.

The chain combines TRBV6-1 with TRBJ2-1, with D tentatively TRBD1 (6 bases). The CDR3 is 13 residues long. With 0 bases removed from V and 7 bases from J, the gap between germline ends came to 7 bases. Germline lookup yields CDR1 MNHNS and CDR2 SASEGT. In DNA form, the CDR3 reads TGTGCCAGCAGTGAAGCGAGGGGGAATGAGCAGTTCTTC. This codes for CASSEARGNEQFF.

The chain carries TRBV6-5 and TRBJ1-2; D is undetermined. V was pared by 0 bases and J by 0 bases, with 5 bases between. Germline V gene sequence: CDR1 MNHEY, CDR2 SVGAGI. This CDR3 has 14 residues. The CDR3 reads CASSYSRSNYGYTF. Written as DNA, the CDR3 is TGTGCCAGCAGTTACTCGCGCTCTAACTATGGCTACACCTTC.

The V call is TRBV5-4, the J call TRBJ1-1, with TRBD1 as a possible D gene (6 bases). V was trimmed by 0 bases and J by 4 bases, leaving 13 bases between them. CDR3 length equals 15 residues. Germline V gives CDR1 SGHNT, CDR2 YYREEE (reference sequence). The CDR3, as DNA: TGTGCCAGCAGCTTGGCCCAGGGGCTCCCCACTGAAGCTTTCTTT. It is translated as CASSLAQGLPTEAFF.

The chain is built from TRBV18 and TRBJ1-2; possibly TRBD1 for D (5 bases). Germline assignment: CDR1 KGHSH and CDR2 LQKENI. V shed 5 bases and J shed 1 base, with 17 bases lying between them. The CDR3 extends over 16 amino acids. CDR3 in amino acids: CASSTTAGPINYGYTF. CDR3 DNA sequence: TGTGCCAGCTCAACAACCGCAGGGCCTATTAACTATGGCTACACCTTC.